This T cell receptor (beta chain) was recorded in a study of neurological immune-mediated disorders. Study summary: Multiple sclerosis patients numbered 34, of whom some 30 were relapsing-remitting and 3 secondary progressive.

The junction had 5 bases not matched to a gene; V was cut back by 1 base and J by 0 bases. Germline-derived CDR1 and CDR2 are SEHNR and FQNEAQ (reference sequence). The CDR3 sequence is 17 residues long. This clonotype has a count of ten or more. TCRdb ran MiXCR on the 5' RACE reads and lists one entry per CDR3 protein. The sample has about 60,000 distinct CDR3 sequences, 3.5% to 4.5% seen once; the top ten hold under 2.5%. The TCR was taken from a woman between 50 and 59 years old with multiple sclerosis. The sample comprised PBMCs. The V gene is TRBV7-9, the J gene TRBJ2-7; 11 nucleotides match TRBD1. CDR3 bases: TGTGCCAGCAGCTTAGATTACGGGACAGGGGGCTCCTACGAGCAGTACTTC. The encoded protein is CASSLDYGTGGSYEQYF.